This T cell receptor beta chain was profiled in a study of response to subunit inactivated influenza vaccine. Trimming cost V 2 bases and J 8 bases, with 16 bases left between them. Germline loops: CDR1 SGHTA, CDR2 FQGTGA. The CDR3 is 15 residues long. This clonotype was seen only a few times. TCRdb re-called the RT-PCR reads with MiXCR, one entry per CDR3 protein. The repertoire holds 860,000 or so distinct CDR3 sequences, with 21% as singletons. The V and J genes are TRBV7-3 and TRBJ2-1; unclear D gene. The sequencing used PBMCs from blood, collected approximately 5 days after vaccination. This TCR derives from a middle-aged man who received an inactivated influenza vaccine. The CDR3 DNA sequence: TGTGCCAGCAGCTTATTGGGCCGGAAAGGCGATGAGCAGTTCTTC. It yields the protein CASSLLGRKGDEQFF.